These T cell receptor beta chains were read from a single sample in a study of neoadjuvant anti-PD-1 for oral cavity cancer. Repertoires were generated with immunoSEQ multiplex PCR, while TCRdb's copy carries only in-frame clones and drops some. The table shows some 9,800 clones, with about three fifths occurring only once. The sequences come from PBMCs, collected after nivolumab (anti-PD-1) treatment. The source of these receptors is a person aged 35-80 years with oral cavity squamous cell carcinoma. Each CDR3 is given with its conserved first and last residue. The order of the fields is D gene, V gene, clone size, J gene, CDR3 protein, CDR3 DNA. A D gene is named only where the DNA matches it firmly. Some rows mark clone size as missing; the rest say once, few, many or name a class of expanded clone.

.	TRBV27	few	TRBJ1-4	CASSSWTVSNEKLFF	TGTGCCAGCAGTTCATGGACAGTTAGTAATGAAAAACTGTTTTTT
.	TRBV18	.	TRBJ2-2	CASSPSFTGELFF	TGTGCCAGCTCACCGTCATTCACCGGGGAGCTGTTTTTT
.	TRBV29-1	.	TRBJ1-2	CSVDNGYTF	TGCAGCGTGGATAATGGCTACACCTTC
.	TRBV6-1	.	TRBJ1-6	CASSDRYNSPLHF	TGTGCCAGCAGCGACAGGTATAATTCACCCCTCCACTTT
TRBD2	TRBV6-5	.	TRBJ2-1	CASSSSGASYNEQFF	TGTGCCAGCAGTTCTAGCGGAGCCTCCTACAATGAGCAGTTCTTC
.	TRBV19	.	TRBJ1-5	CASSAQTGSNQPQHF	TGTGCCAGTAGTGCGCAGACAGGTTCCAATCAGCCCCAGCATTTT
.	TRBV19	.	TRBJ2-7	CASSSYPSYEQYF	TGTGCCAGTAGTTCCTATCCCTCCTACGAGCAGTACTTC
.	TRBV7-8	.	TRBJ1-3	CATSGRSSGNTIYF	TGTGCCACGAGCGGCAGGAGCTCTGGAAACACCATATATTTT
TRBD1	TRBV5-1	.	TRBJ1-1	CASSPSEGTGSFFNTEAFF	TGCGCCAGCAGCCCCTCCGAGGGGACAGGGAGTTTTTTTAACACTGAAGCTTTCTTT
TRBD2	TRBV7-8	.	TRBJ2-3	CASSSRTSGIGDTQYF	TGTGCCAGCAGCTCCCGGACTAGCGGGATAGGGGATACGCAGTATTTT
TRBD2	TRBV28	.	TRBJ2-7	CASSSTSGRAYEQYF	TGTGCCAGCAGTTCGACTAGCGGGAGGGCCTACGAGCAGTACTTC
TRBD2	TRBV2	few	TRBJ2-1	CASSELAGVYEQFF	TGTGCCAGCAGTGAGCTAGCGGGGGTGTATGAGCAGTTCTTC
.	TRBV29-1	.	TRBJ1-1	CSVLAARAAFF	TGCAGCGTTCTCGCGGCCCGGGCGGCTTTCTTT
.	TRBV11-2	few	TRBJ1-2	CASSLGSWGYTF	TGTGCCAGCAGCCTTGGGTCATGGGGCTACACCTTC
TRBD2	TRBV7-2	few	TRBJ2-7	CASSPGTSDYEQYF	TGTGCCAGCAGCCCCGGGACTAGCGACTACGAGCAGTACTTC
TRBD2	TRBV5-4	.	TRBJ2-3	CASSSLAGGRTDTQYF	TGTGCCAGCAGCTCCCTAGCGGGGGGCCGAACAGATACGCAGTATTTT
.	TRBV6-1	.	TRBJ1-1	CASSLRRSLNTEAFF	TGTGCCAGCAGTCTACGTCGTTCACTGAACACTGAAGCTTTCTTT
TRBD2	TRBV7-8	once	TRBJ2-3	CASSKLAEKTDTQYF	TGTGCCAGCAGCAAACTAGCGGAGAAAACAGATACGCAGTATTTT
.	TRBV6-4	.	TRBJ2-1	CASPRENYEQFF	TGTGCCAGCCCTCGGGAGAACTATGAGCAGTTCTTC
TRBD2	TRBV7-3	.	TRBJ2-1	CASSFFGLAANEQFF	TGTGCCAGCAGCTTTTTTGGACTAGCCGCAAATGAGCAGTTCTTC
.	TRBV11-2	few	TRBJ2-2	CASSLDGNTGELFF	TGTGCCAGCAGCTTAGATGGGAACACCGGGGAGCTGTTTTTT
TRBD1	TRBV5-4	.	TRBJ1-6	CASSPGQANSPLHF	TGTGCCAGCAGCCCGGGACAGGCTAATTCACCCCTCCACTTT
.	TRBV18	.	TRBJ1-3	CASSPDHGQYSGNTIYF	TGTGCCAGCTCACCCGACCACGGCCAGTACTCTGGAAACACCATATATTTT
.	TRBV6-6	.	TRBJ1-1	CASRVKGSTEAFF	TGTGCCAGCAGAGTAAAAGGGAGCACTGAAGCTTTCTTT
TRBD2	TRBV6-1	.	TRBJ2-1	CASSEANSGVYNEQFF	TGTGCCAGCAGTGAAGCGAATAGCGGGGTGTACAATGAGCAGTTCTTC
TRBD1	TRBV6-1	few	TRBJ1-2	CASSARSGGSNYGYTF	TGTGCCAGCAGTGCGCGGTCAGGGGGCTCGAACTATGGCTACACCTTC
TRBD1	TRBV29-1	.	TRBJ2-7	CSVSPGQGTYEQYF	TGCAGCGTTTCGCCGGGACAGGGAACCTACGAGCAGTACTTC
.	TRBV6-5	.	TRBJ2-5	CASSSLAAPFETQYF	TGTGCCAGCAGCTCCTTGGCGGCCCCTTTTGAGACCCAGTACTTC
.	TRBV7-2	.	TRBJ2-1	CASSWKGENHNEQFF	TGTGCCAGCAGCTGGAAGGGGGAGAACCACAATGAGCAGTTCTTC
.	TRBV27	.	TRBJ2-1	CASRPGRTTYNEQFF	TGTGCCAGCAGACCAGGACGTACCACCTACAATGAGCAGTTCTTC
TRBD2	TRBV14	.	TRBJ2-7	CASTSGRGASYEQYF	TGTGCCAGCACCTCAGGGCGGGGGGCCTCCTACGAGCAGTACTTC
.	TRBV30	.	TRBJ2-7	CAWKGGPYEQYF	TGTGCCTGGAAGGGCGGCCCCTACGAGCAGTACTTC
TRBD1	TRBV19	few	TRBJ1-1	CASSIVGDRANTEAFF	TGTGCCAGTAGTATAGTCGGGGACAGGGCGAACACTGAAGCTTTCTTT
.	TRBV25-1	.	TRBJ2-2	CASSRTAANTGELFF	TGTGCCAGCTCACGGACAGCTGCGAACACCGGGGAGCTGTTTTTT
.	TRBV6-5	.	TRBJ1-1	CASSYSIGIATEAFF	TGTGCCAGCAGTTACTCGATTGGGATTGCCACTGAAGCTTTCTTT
TRBD2	TRBV10-2	.	TRBJ2-1	CASSESGLAGVNYNEQFF	TGCGCCAGCAGTGAGTCCGGGCTAGCGGGGGTTAACTACAATGAGCAGTTCTTC
.	TRBV29-1	.	TRBJ2-3	CSERRATDTQYF	TGCAGCGAGAGGAGAGCTACAGATACGCAGTATTTT
.	TRBV5-4	.	TRBJ1-1	CASSPPDRYTEAFF	TGTGCCAGCAGCCCTCCAGACAGATACACTGAAGCTTTCTTT